These 11 T cell receptor beta chains were sequenced from one sample in a study of pediatric ulcerative colitis. During colonoscopy, one to two rectal pinch biopsies were collected. Method: immunoSEQ multiplex PCR; TCRdb's copy keeps in-frame clones and lacks some. The repertoire holds over 30,000 clones, approximately 78% seen once, with over 0.95% in the top ten. Sequencing was carried out using gut tissue. The source of these receptors is a boy aged 5-17 years with mild ulcerative colitis.

V gene TRBV19 combines with J gene TRBJ1-2, with 9 bases that match TRBD1. Looked up from germline, CDR1 is LNHDA and CDR2 is SQIVND (reference sequence). This CDR3 is built from 13 residues. The ends lost 6 bases at V and 6 bases at J; junction bases unmatched: 5. The CDR3 sequence is CASRHDRGDGYTF. CDR3 DNA: TGTGCCAGTAGACATGACAGGGGGGATGGCTACACCTTC.

The CDR3 DNA follows: TGTGCCAGCAGCTCAAGCAGGCGCAATGAGCAGTTCTTC. Translated: CASSSSRRNEQFF. The chain employs TRBV2 and TRBJ2-1; D is ambiguous. V was cut by 6 bases and J by 6 bases, with 12 bases left in between. CDR1 SNHLY and CDR2 FYNNEI come from the germline V gene. The CDR3 consists of 13 residues.

The chain has TRBV5-4 and TRBJ2-1, with D uncertain. V dropped 1 base and J dropped 3 bases, with 14 bases sitting between them. This CDR3 is 16 amino acids long. Germline V lookup: CDR1 SGHNT, CDR2 YYREEE (reference sequence). CDR3 sequence reads: CASSLYGADVYNEQFF. DNA of the CDR3: TGTGCCAGCAGCTTGTATGGAGCTGACGTCTACAATGAGCAGTTCTTC.

The chain joins TRBV6-6 to TRBJ1-3; unclear D gene. The germline V and J ends were trimmed by 0 bases and 0 bases, with 6 bases remaining between them. This CDR3 comprises 15 residues. CDR1 is MNHNY, CDR2 SVGAGI, per germline (reference sequence). The CDR3 DNA sequence: TGTGCCAGCAGTTACTCGACGGTCTCTGGAAACACCATATATTTT. This gives the protein CASSYSTVSGNTIYF.

This clone was detected only a few times. The rearrangement links TRBV5-1 to TRBJ1-2, with TRBD1 matching over 7 bases. Germline V gives CDR1 SGHRS, CDR2 YFSETQ. Losses at the gene ends were 0 bases for V and 6 bases for J; bases not matched to a gene: 8. This CDR3 has 15 amino acids. The CDR3 DNA follows: TGCGCCAGCAGCTTGGGGCCCGACAGGGACCATGGCTACACCTTC. As protein: CASSLGPDRDHGYTF.

The chain links TRBV4-1 to TRBJ2-7; D is perhaps TRBD1 (5 bases). Germline V CDR1 and CDR2: MGHRA, YSYEKL. The CDR3 loop spans 14 amino acids. The V and J ends lost 7 bases and 3 bases respectively, with 16 bases between them. CDR3 nucleotides: TGCGCCAGCATGCCGGACACGAACTACTACGAGCAGTACTTC. Translated, it gives CASMPDTNYYEQYF.

The chain carries TRBV2 and TRBJ2-2; a weak D match, TRBD2 (6 bases). This CDR3 has 15 amino acids. The V and J ends lost 4 bases and 5 bases respectively, with 14 bases between them. Germline-derived CDR1 and CDR2 are SNHLY and FYNNEI. The chain's CDR3 is CASSVSVAGTGELFF. The CDR3 coding sequence is TGTGCCAGCAGTGTTTCCGTCGCGGGGACCGGGGAGCTGTTTTTT.

The genes are TRBV19 and TRBJ1-2; perhaps TRBD1 as D (6 bases). The CDR3 sequence is 16 residues long. V lost 2 bases and J 1 base, leaving 14 bases between the germline ends. The V gene's germline CDR1 is LNHDA and CDR2 SQIVND (reference sequence). The CDR3 DNA reads TGTGCCAGTAGTATAAGGGGGGTTCCTCTTAACTATGGCTACACCTTC. As protein: CASSIRGVPLNYGYTF. The full variable domain, rest sourced from reference TRBV19 and TRBJ1-2, is DGGITQSPKYLFRKEGQNVTLSCEQNLNHDAMYWYRQDPGQGLRLIYYSQIVNDFQKGDIAEGYSVSREKKESFPLTVTSAQKNPTAFYLCASSIRGVPLNYGYTFGSGTRLTVV.

The chain has TRBV29-1 and TRBJ2-1, with 10 bases aligning to TRBD1. V lost 4 bases, J lost 3 bases, and 3 bases stayed unmatched. The CDR3 covers 14 residues. Germline assignment: CDR1 SQVTM and CDR2 ANQGSEA. In DNA form, the CDR3 reads TGCAGCGTTGTATGGACAGGGGGCTACAATGAGCAGTTCTTC. This encodes CSVVWTGGYNEQFF.

The V call is TRBV6-5, the J call TRBJ2-1; D tentatively fits TRBD1 or TRBD2 (5 bases each). The V end lost 7 bases, the J end lost 0 bases, and 13 bases lay between the germline ends. CDR3 size: 15 residues. CDR1 and CDR2 (germline): MNHEY, SVGAGI. CDR3 sequence: CASTTGLSSYNEQFF. The CDR3 bases are TGTGCCAGCACGACGGGGCTGAGCTCCTACAATGAGCAGTTCTTC.

This sequence joins TRBV19 and TRBJ1-1; unclear D gene. Germline V gene data show CDR1 as LNHDA and CDR2 as SQIVND (reference sequence). Deletions cut 6 bases from V and 5 bases from J, with 10 bases between. The CDR3 runs to 12 residues. The CDR3 DNA follows: TGTGCCAGTAGGGACCAATGGACTGAAGCTTTCTTT. Translating it yields CASRDQWTEAFF.